This TCR beta chain is from a study of control samples from healthy donors and cancer patients (dated by TCRdb to 2018 to 2020). In the case of this clone: Its antigen specificity is not known. It has no much larger one-base neighbor in the sample; base qualities were not kept. This sample also contains other DNA sequences that code for the same CDR3.

The CDR3 runs 13 amino acids, cysteine and phenylalanine included. The sequence is cut down to CDR3 DNA, 39 bases in frame from base 1. Between the V and J ends, shortened by 8 bases and 1 base respectively, the junction contains 11 bases. The germline V gene (reference sequence) sets CDR1 to SEHNR and CDR2 to FQNEAQ. Receptors were amplified or captured by the immunoSEQ multiplex PCR assay. This immuneACCESS table, as held by TCRdb, lists in-frame sequences with V and J called but not all clones. Of the missing ones, under half trace to an unresolved V gene in checked studies; the others have no known cause. In all, the sample holds about 180,000 clones, and almost 90% of those were seen once. The top ten clones comprise 1.4% of the sample.

Sequenced sample: blood. The clonotype comes from a woman aged 45-65 years in good health. The chain employs TRBV7-9 and TRBJ1-1; the D segment cannot be called with confidence. The nucleotide sequence is given as TGTGCCAGCTCAGTCCGCCAGAACACTGAAGCTTTCTTT. Its protein is CASSVRQNTEAFF.